This T cell receptor beta chain was captured in a study of T cells in localized non-small cell lung cancer. Produced via immunoSEQ multiplex PCR; TCRdb's table is partial and in-frame only. The data show 52,000 or so clones, approximately 90% seen once. Study-wide findings and caveats: Uninvolved adjacent lung, not tumor, had the highest T cell clonality. Out of the top 100 tumor clones, a median around 57 were seen in adjacent lung. The study sequenced only one region of the tumor. As a result, intratumor heterogeneity could not be excluded and remains possible.

On this clone: The target antigen is unknown.

This CDR3 contains 12 residues. The germline V and J ends were trimmed by 1 base and 8 bases, with 8 bases remaining between them. CDR1 and CDR2 (germline): SGHVS, FQNEAQ. The chain employs TRBV7-8 and TRBJ1-2; D not resolved. Sequencing used peripheral blood, obtained before any cancer treatment. The source of this sequence is a male donor aged 60 or over with stage III squamous cell lung carcinoma. In DNA form, the CDR3 reads TGTGCCAGCAGCTTAGGATTAGGGGGCTACACCTTC. Its translation is CASSLGLGGYTF.